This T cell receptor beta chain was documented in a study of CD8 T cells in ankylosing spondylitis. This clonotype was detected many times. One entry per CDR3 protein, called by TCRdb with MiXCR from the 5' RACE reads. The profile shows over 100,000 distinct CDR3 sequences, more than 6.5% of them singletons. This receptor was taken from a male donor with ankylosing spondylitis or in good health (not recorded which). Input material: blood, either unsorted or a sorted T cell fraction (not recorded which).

The CDR3 here is CASSQDLVGGSYNEQFF. Written as DNA, the CDR3 is TGTGCCAGCAGCCAAGATCTTGTGGGGGGGTCCTACAATGAGCAGTTCTTC. The chain joins TRBV4-2 to TRBJ2-1; 7 nucleotides line up with TRBD2. V shed 0 bases, J shed 1 base, and the junction held 6 bases outside the gene matches. The CDR3 is 17 amino acids. Germline V lookup: CDR1 LGHNA, CDR2 YNFKEQ.